This T cell receptor (beta chain) comes out of a study of CD8 T cells in ankylosing spondylitis. Study results and caveats: Several highly homologous variants made up a TCR beta motif, and this motif appeared characteristic of ankylosing spondylitis blood. Disease-linked clones reportedly concentrated significantly in matched ankylosing spondylitis synovial fluid.

Germline V lookup: CDR1 SNHLY, CDR2 FYNNEI. This CDR3 has 15 amino acids. V dropped 8 bases and J dropped 1; count of bases not matched to a gene: 10. In this sample, this clonotype turned up a few times. What it binds is unknown. Via MiXCR, TCRdb re-called the 5' RACE reads, giving one row per CDR3 protein. The repertoire holds around 540,000 distinct CDR3 sequences, approximately 11% seen once, with around 7% in the top ten. The chain uses TRBV2 and TRBJ2-7, with 8 bases matching TRBD2. The clonotype originates from a male donor with ankylosing spondylitis. Sequenced sample: blood, either unsorted or a sorted T cell fraction (not recorded which). The CDR3 bases are TGTGCCAGCTCCCCCGGTAGCGGGGATTCCTACGAGCAGTACTTC. It codes for CASSPGSGDSYEQYF.